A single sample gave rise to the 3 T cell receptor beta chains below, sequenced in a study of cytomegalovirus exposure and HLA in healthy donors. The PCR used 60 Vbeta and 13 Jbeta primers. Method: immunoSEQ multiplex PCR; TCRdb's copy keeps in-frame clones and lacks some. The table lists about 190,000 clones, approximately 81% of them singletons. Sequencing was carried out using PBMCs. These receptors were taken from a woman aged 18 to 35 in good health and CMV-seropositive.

In DNA form, the CDR3 reads TGTGCCAGTAGTGTACAGGGCGGTCAGCCCCAGCATTTT. Residues: CASSVQGGQPQHF. V usage is TRBV19 and J usage is TRBJ1-5; TRBD1 is a possible D gene (6 bases). Germline V gene lookup returns CDR1 LNHDA and CDR2 SQIVND (reference sequence). V lost 5 bases and J 6 bases, leaving 11 bases between the germline ends. The CDR3 has 13 amino acids.

The CDR3 bases are TGTGCCAGCAGCTTGGCGCGGGGGAACTATGGCTACACCTTC. It is translated as CASSLARGNYGYTF. The chain links TRBV5-5 to TRBJ1-2, with D possibly TRBD1 on 5 matching bases. The germline V gene has CDR1 SGHKS and CDR2 YYEKEE (reference sequence). The CDR3 extends over 14 amino acids. The ends were cut back, 0 bases at V and 2 bases at J, with 8 bases in the middle.

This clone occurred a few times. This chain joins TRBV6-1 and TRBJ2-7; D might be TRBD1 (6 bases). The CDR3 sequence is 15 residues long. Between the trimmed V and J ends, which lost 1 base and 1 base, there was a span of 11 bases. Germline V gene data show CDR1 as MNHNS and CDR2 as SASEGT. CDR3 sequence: CASSEGGHLSYEQYF. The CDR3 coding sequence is TGTGCCAGCAGTGAAGGGGGACACCTATCCTACGAGCAGTACTTC.